The clone carrying this TCR beta chain was detected a few times. Its antigen is still unknown. These data belong to a study of beta chain features in type 1 diabetes. Study overall: All samples combined gave 95 million to 130 million sorted cells for examination. Study results and caveats: Insertion counts at VDJ junctions were lower in type 1 diabetes patients, who also showed more deletions there. Researchers caution that PCR might favor shorter templates, equally among patients and controls.

In germline, CDR1 is MNHEY, CDR2 SVGAGI. This CDR3 region has 15 residues. Trimming removed 0 bases from V and 4 bases from J, with 10 bases in between. The sequenced template was cDNA made from the entire isolated RNA. Sequenced by immunoSEQ multiplex PCR; TCRdb stores in-frame clones only, minus some. The data show roughly 330,000 clones, roughly 11% seen once. The TCR sequence derives from a woman under 40 in good health. The chain combines TRBV6-5 with TRBJ2-1, with D unclear. Source material: naive CD4+ T cells from blood. CDR3 in DNA: TGTGCCAGCAGTTACTCCCCCCCCTCTTACAATGAGCAGTTCTTC. It encodes CASSYSPPSYNEQFF.